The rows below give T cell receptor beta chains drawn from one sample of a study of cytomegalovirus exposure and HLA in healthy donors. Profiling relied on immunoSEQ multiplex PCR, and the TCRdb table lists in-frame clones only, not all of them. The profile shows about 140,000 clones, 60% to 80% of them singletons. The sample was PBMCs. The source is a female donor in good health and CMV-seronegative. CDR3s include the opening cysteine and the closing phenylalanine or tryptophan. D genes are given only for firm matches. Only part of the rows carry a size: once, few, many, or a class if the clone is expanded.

TGTGCCAGCAGCTCGACAGGGGCCAAAGAGACCCAGTACTTC CASSSTGAKETQYF TRBV7-3 TRBD1 NA TRBJ2-5
TGTGCCAGCTCACCACGGAACACTCGGGGTGGCGACGAGCAGTACTTC CASSPRNTRGGDEQYF TRBV18 NA few TRBJ2-7
TGCGCCAGCAGCCAACGCACTAACAGGGGGCGATATGGCTACACCTTC CASSQRTNRGRYGYTF TRBV4-1 TRBD1 NA TRBJ1-2
TGTGCCAGCAGAAAGGGACAGGGAGACACAGATACGCAGTATTTT CASRKGQGDTDTQYF TRBV6-1 TRBD1 NA TRBJ2-3
TGTGCCATCAGTGAGCAGGGTACGTTCGGCGAGCAGTACTTC CAISEQGTFGEQYF TRBV10-3 NA few TRBJ2-7
TGTGCCAGCAGCGTAGACCGGGGTAACTATGGCTACACCTTC CASSVDRGNYGYTF TRBV9 NA NA TRBJ1-2
TGCGCCAGCAGCCCAACCGGGACAGGGGCCTACGAGCAGTACTTC CASSPTGTGAYEQYF TRBV4-1 TRBD1 NA TRBJ2-7
TGTGCCAGCAGCCGCGGACAGTTCAACTCCGAGCAGTACTTC CASSRGQFNSEQYF TRBV7-6 NA NA TRBJ2-7
TGTGCCAGCAGTCTTATAGCGGGGGGGCAGACAGATACGCAGTATTTT CASSLIAGGQTDTQYF TRBV11-3 TRBD2 NA TRBJ2-3
TGTGCCAGCAGTTTTTATCGGGTGAACACTGAAGCTTTCTTT CASSFYRVNTEAFF TRBV28 NA once TRBJ1-1
TGTGCCAGCAGTGAAGCGACAGCGGGAGGGCCTCACGAGCAGTACTTC CASSEATAGGPHEQYF TRBV6-1 TRBD2 NA TRBJ2-7
TGTGCCAGCATCCCGGACAGGGATGAATACGAGCAGTACTTC CASIPDRDEYEQYF TRBV11-2 TRBD1 NA TRBJ2-7
TGTGCCAGCAGCGTAGTAGCGGCTAGGAACACTGAAGCTTTCTTT CASSVVAARNTEAFF TRBV9 NA NA TRBJ1-1
TGCGCCAGCAGCTTGATAGGACAGGGCACTGAAGCTTTCTTT CASSLIGQGTEAFF TRBV5-1 TRBD1 many TRBJ1-1
TGTGCCTGGAGTTTTCCCGGAGGAAACTATGGCTACACCTTC CAWSFPGGNYGYTF TRBV30 NA NA TRBJ1-2
TGCGCCAGCAGCCCTGGGACTAGCGGGAGGGCTACAGACGAGCAGTACTTC CASSPGTSGRATDEQYF TRBV5-1 TRBD2 NA TRBJ2-7
TGTGCCAGCAGCTTAGGTAGCGGGGGGGCCGGAGAGACCCAGTACTTC CASSLGSGGAGETQYF TRBV7-7 TRBD2 NA TRBJ2-5
TGTGCCACCAGCAGAGATCAGACGGGGGGCGATGAGCAGTTCTTC CATSRDQTGGDEQFF TRBV15 NA NA TRBJ2-1
TGTGCCAGCAGTCCCCCGGGGTGCGAGCAGTTCTTC CASSPPGCEQFF TRBV27 NA NA TRBJ2-1
TGTGCCAGCAGCGTGTATCCCATAGGACAGGGGAGTCAAGAGACCCAGTACTTC CASSVYPIGQGSQETQYF TRBV9 TRBD1 NA TRBJ2-5
TGTGCCAGCAGGGAACCGGGACAAAAGAACTATGGCTACACCTTC CASREPGQKNYGYTF TRBV2 NA NA TRBJ1-2
TGTGCCAGCAGTTTATCCTCCCCACCGACAGGGAGACGGACTGAAGCTTTCTTT CASSLSSPPTGRRTEAFF TRBV27 TRBD1 NA TRBJ1-1
TGTGCCAGCAGCTCCCGACAGGCCAATGAGCAGTTCTTC CASSSRQANEQFF TRBV11-3 NA NA TRBJ2-1
TGCGCCAGCAGCCCGCCCTGGGGCCCCACCGGGGAGACCCAGTACTTC CASSPPWGPTGETQYF TRBV5-1 NA once TRBJ2-5
TGTGCCAGCAGCGCATGGACAGGGGGCGGCTACACCTTC CASSAWTGGGYTF TRBV11-1 TRBD1 few TRBJ1-2
TGTGCCAGCAGCGGGGGGACTAGCGGTCATTTGGGGGCAGATACGCAGTATTTT CASSGGTSGHLGADTQYF TRBV9 TRBD2 NA TRBJ2-3
TGCGCCAGCAGCTTGGTGGCAGGGGTCTCCTACGAGCAGTACTTC CASSLVAGVSYEQYF TRBV5-1 NA NA TRBJ2-7
TGTGCCAGCAGCTTAGGAGGGATGGAAAATCAGCCCCAGCATTTT CASSLGGMENQPQHF TRBV7-2 NA few TRBJ1-5
TGCAGCGTTGTACCGGGACTAGCGGGAGTTGATACGCAGTATTTT CSVVPGLAGVDTQYF TRBV29-1 TRBD2 NA TRBJ2-3
TGTGCCAGCAACGACTACGGGGATATGAACACTGAAGCTTTCTTT CASNDYGDMNTEAFF TRBV6-5 NA NA TRBJ1-1
TGCGCCAGCAGCTCTAGCGGGAGTCCCCCCTCCGGGGAGCTGTTTTTT CASSSSGSPPSGELFF TRBV5-1 TRBD2 NA TRBJ2-2
TGTGCCAGCAGTTCAAACTATGAGCAGTTCTTC CASSSNYEQFF TRBV28 NA NA TRBJ2-1
TGTGCCAGCAGCGTAGCCGGGACAGGAAGCTACGAGCAGTACTTC CASSVAGTGSYEQYF TRBV9 TRBD1 NA TRBJ2-7
TGTGCCAGCAGCTTCGGACAGGGGCAATACAATGAGCAGTTCTTC CASSFGQGQYNEQFF TRBV7-6 TRBD1 once TRBJ2-1
TGCGCCAGCAGCAACCAGGGGGCAGGGGAAGAGACCCAGTACTTC CASSNQGAGEETQYF TRBV5-1 TRBD1 NA TRBJ2-5
TGTGCCAGCAGTTTAGCTTTGTCGAGCCACGAGCAGTACTTC CASSLALSSHEQYF TRBV27 NA NA TRBJ2-7
TGTGCCAGCAGTTCGGGGGACAGGTCGTCTAGAGCTTTCTTT CASSSGDRSSRAFF TRBV28 TRBD1 NA TRBJ1-1
TGTGCCAGCAGTCCACTGGGACAGCTAAATGAAAAACTGTTTTTT CASSPLGQLNEKLFF TRBV27 TRBD1 NA TRBJ1-4
TGTGCCAGCAGCGTAGCAAAGGGGTCTAACTATGGCTACACCTTC CASSVAKGSNYGYTF TRBV9 NA NA TRBJ1-2
TGTGCCAGTAGTATTTTGGGTAGGGGAAGGAACACTGAAGCTTTCTTT CASSILGRGRNTEAFF TRBV19 NA NA TRBJ1-1
TGTGCCAGCAGTGAGCCTAGCGGACAAGAGACCCAGTACTTC CASSEPSGQETQYF TRBV6-1 TRBD2 NA TRBJ2-5
TGTGCCAGCAGTGATTTCCAGGGGGGTTATCAGCCCCAGCATTTT CASSDFQGGYQPQHF TRBV6-1 TRBD1 NA TRBJ1-5
TGTGCCAGCAGTTTGTCCCTCTACACCGGGGAGCTGTTTTTT CASSLSLYTGELFF TRBV6-5 NA NA TRBJ2-2
TGTGCCAGCATGGGGCCAGGGAACACTGAAGCTTTCTTT CASMGPGNTEAFF TRBV5-4 NA NA TRBJ1-1
TGCGCCAGCAGCCAAGACAGGGACTATGGCTACACCTTC CASSQDRDYGYTF TRBV4-1 NA NA TRBJ1-2
TGTGCCAGCAGTTTACAGGATCCCCATGAGCAGTTCTTC CASSLQDPHEQFF TRBV6-5 NA few TRBJ2-1
TGTGCCAGCAGCCTAACCGGGGGTTCCTCCTACGAGCAGTACTTC CASSLTGGSSYEQYF TRBV7-3 NA few TRBJ2-7
TGTGCCAGTAGTATTGCAGGGCAGATGGCTGAAGCTTTCTTT CASSIAGQMAEAFF TRBV19 NA NA TRBJ1-1
TGCGCCAGCAGCCCCGGGACACCCGAGCGTGGGCAGTTCTTC CASSPGTPERGQFF TRBV5-1 NA NA TRBJ2-1
TGTGCCAGCAGTTTAAGCAGGGCCTATGGCTACACCTTC CASSLSRAYGYTF TRBV28 NA NA TRBJ1-2
TGTGCCAGTAGCTCGGACAGTCCCAATCAGCCCCAGCATTTT CASSSDSPNQPQHF TRBV19 NA NA TRBJ1-5
TGTGCCAGCAGTTCGCAGGGGGTCGTTTTCACCGGGGAGCTGTTTTTT CASSSQGVVFTGELFF TRBV27 TRBD1 NA TRBJ2-2